This T cell receptor (beta chain) came from a study of T cell repertoires in cytomegalovirus infection. TCRdb ran MiXCR on the reads and lists one entry per CDR3 protein. The sample yields 700,000 to 850,000 distinct CDR3 sequences, approximately 32% seen once. J was trimmed by 9 bases and V by 3 bases; bases with no gene match: 9. The CDR3 consists of 14 residues. CDR1 is SGHNT, CDR2 YYREEE, per germline (reference sequence). Turning to this clonotype: The target antigen is unknown.

The V and J genes are TRBV5-4 and TRBJ2-1; 7 bases line up with TRBD2. The sequencing here drew on cultured CD8+ T cells from PBMCs, taken from culture after CMV antigen stimulation. The TCR was taken from a human donor in good health (CMV status not recorded). Some clones in this sample may be carry-over from other donors' samples. The chain's CDR3 is CASSSATSPVEQFF. CDR3 nucleotide sequence: TGTGCCAGCAGCTCGGCGACTAGCCCTGTTGAGCAGTTCTTC.